This T cell receptor (beta chain) was sequenced in a study of blood T cells in healthy people across ages. The germline V gene has CDR1 SQVTM and CDR2 ANQGSEA. CDR3 length: 11 residues. Trimming cost V 5 bases and J 7 bases, with 11 bases left between them. Primed by a sample-barcoded 5' primer and a J-beta primer mix, a second PCR proceeded for roughly 7 to 12 cycles. Each CDR3 protein is one row after TCRdb ran MiXCR on the 5' RACE reads. This sample carries around 790,000 distinct CDR3 sequences, around two fifths of them seen once, and the ten largest clones take roughly a fifth. With regard to this clonotype: What it binds is unknown.

Study-level results: Unsorted PBMCs prevented conclusive naive versus antigen-experienced comparison. Aged donors had fewer naive CD4+ cells and lower diversity than long-lived donors. The recorded TCR beta diversity per million T cells decreased in a roughly linear manner with age.

Sequenced material: blood. This TCR was recovered from a man between 60 and 75 years old in good health. This chain connects TRBV29-1 to TRBJ1-2; D gene ambiguous. The CDR3 DNA sequence: TGCAGCGTTCAAGGGTCGAGTGGCTACACCTTC. Translating it yields CSVQGSSGYTF.